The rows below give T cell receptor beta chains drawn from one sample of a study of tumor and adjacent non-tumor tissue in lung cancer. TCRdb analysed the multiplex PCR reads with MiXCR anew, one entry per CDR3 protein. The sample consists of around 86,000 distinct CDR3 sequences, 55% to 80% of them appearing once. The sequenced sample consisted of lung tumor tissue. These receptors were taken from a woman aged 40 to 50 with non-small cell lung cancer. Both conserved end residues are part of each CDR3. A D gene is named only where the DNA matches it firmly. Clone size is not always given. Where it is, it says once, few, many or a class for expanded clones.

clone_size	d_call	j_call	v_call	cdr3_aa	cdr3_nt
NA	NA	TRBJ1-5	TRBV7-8	CASSLGRDQPQYF	TGTGCCAGCAGCTTAGGCCGTGATCAGCCCCAGTATTTC
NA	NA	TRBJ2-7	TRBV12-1	CASSCAVDSSYEQYF	TGTGCCAGCAGCTGCGCGGTTGACAGCTCCTACGAGCAGTACTTC
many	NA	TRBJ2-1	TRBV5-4	CASPELGNEQFF	TGTGCCAGCCCGGAGCTAGGCAATGAGCAGTTCTTC
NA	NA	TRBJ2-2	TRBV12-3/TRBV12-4	CASSLGELTVELFF	TGTGCCAGCAGTCTAGGCGAACTCACCGTGGAGCTGTTTTTC
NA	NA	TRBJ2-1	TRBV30	CASGANEQSF	TGTGCCTCAGGGGCTAATGAGCAGTCCTTC
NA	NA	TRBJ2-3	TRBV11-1	CTSSFMSAQYF	TGTACCAGCAGCTTTATGAGCGCGCAGTATTTT
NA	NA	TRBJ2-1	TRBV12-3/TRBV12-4	CASTQGSIAWGRYEQFF	TGTGCCAGCACCCAAGGGTCCATAGCGTGGGGAAGGTATGAGCAGTTCTTC
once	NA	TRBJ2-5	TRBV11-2	CDSSLDLASGWTQYF	TGTGACAGCAGCTTGGACCTAGCGAGTGGGTGGACCCAGTACTTC
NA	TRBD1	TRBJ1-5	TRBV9	CTSSVGQGNQPQHF	TGTACCAGCAGCGTCGGACAGGGCAATCAGCCCCAGCATTTT
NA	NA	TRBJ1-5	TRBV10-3	CAIARGADGNHPHHF	TGTGCCATCGCGAGAGGTGCGGACGGCAATCACCCCCATCATTTT
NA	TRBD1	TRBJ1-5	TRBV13	CASSLGGQGSNQPQHF	TGTGCCAGCAGCTTAGGGGGACAGGGTAGCAATCAGCCCCAGCATTTT
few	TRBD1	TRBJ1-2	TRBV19	CAGRQGRGYGYTF	TGTGCCGGCAGACAGGGCCGGGGCTATGGCTACACCTTC
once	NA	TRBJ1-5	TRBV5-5	CASLQGCPGSNQPQHF	TGTGCCAGCCTGCAAGGGTGTCCAGGCAGCAATCAGCCCCAGCATTTT
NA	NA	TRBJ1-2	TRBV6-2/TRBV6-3	CTSNWKRVSYVYTF	TGTACCAGCAATTGGAAGAGGGTTAGCTATGTCTACACCTTC
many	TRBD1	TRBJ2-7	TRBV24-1	CATSDPGQGSYEQYF	TGTGCCACCAGTGATCCAGGACAGGGGAGCTACGAGCAGTACTTC
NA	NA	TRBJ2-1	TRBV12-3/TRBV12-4	CASSSSGASYNEQLF	TGTGCCAGTAGTTCCAGTGGGGCCTCCTACAATGAGCAGCTCTTC
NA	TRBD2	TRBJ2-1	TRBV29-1	CSVTSGFSYNKQFF	TGCAGTGTGACTAGCGGTTTTTCTTATAATAAGCAGTTCTTC
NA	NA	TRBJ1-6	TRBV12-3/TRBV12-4	CASRPGRGKTTSPLRF	TGTGCCAGCAGACCCGGTAGGGGCAAGACTACTTCACCCCTCCGCTTT
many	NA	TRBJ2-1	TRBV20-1	CSARDNEQFF	TGCAGTGCTAGGGACAATGAGCAGTTCTTC
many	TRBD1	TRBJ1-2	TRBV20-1	CSARDPDRGLGGYTF	TGCAGTGCTAGAGATCCGGACAGGGGGCTAGGTGGCTACACCTTC
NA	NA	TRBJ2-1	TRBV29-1	CSVAQHSDNEQFF	TGCAGCGTTGCACAACACTCCGACAATGAGCAGTTCTTC
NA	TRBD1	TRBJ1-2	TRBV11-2	CASSLDGQVNYDYTF	TGTGCTAGCAGCCTAGACGGACAGGTTAACTATGACTACACCTTC
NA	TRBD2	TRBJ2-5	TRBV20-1	CSATQRGRWETEYF	TGCAGTGCTACACAGCGGGGACGATGGGAGACCGAGTACTTC
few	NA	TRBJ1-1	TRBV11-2	CASSNSGFEVFF	TGTGCCAGTAGCAATTCAGGGTTTGAAGTTTTCTTT
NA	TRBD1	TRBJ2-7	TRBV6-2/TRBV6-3	CANHSGGPTYEQYF	TGTGCCAACCACTCAGGGGGACCAACCTACGAGCAGTACTTC
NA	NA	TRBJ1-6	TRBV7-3	CASSSGRYNSPLHF	TGTGCCAGCAGCTCCGGGAGATACAATTCACCCCTCCACTTT
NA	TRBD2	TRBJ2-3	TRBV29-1	CSVPGTSGGYGGTVTQYF	TGCAGCGTTCCAGGGACTAGCGGGGGTTACGGTGGCACAGTTACGCAGTATTTT
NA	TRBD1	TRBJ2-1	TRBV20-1	CSSRGRGYESFNEQFF	TGCAGTTCTAGAGGCAGGGGGTATGAATCCTTCAATGAGCAGTTCTTC
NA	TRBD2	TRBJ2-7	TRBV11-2	CASCHPGTRGYEQYF	TGTGCCAGCTGCCACCCCGGGACTAGGGGATACGAGCAATACTTC
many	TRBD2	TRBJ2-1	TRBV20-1	CSASDLGGGGYNEQFF	TGCAGTGCTAGCGACTTGGGCGGGGGAGGGTACAATGAGCAGTTCTTC
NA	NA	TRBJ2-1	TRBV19	CASSMAGSNEQFF	TGTGCCAGTAGTATGGCGGGCAGCAATGAGCAGTTCTTC
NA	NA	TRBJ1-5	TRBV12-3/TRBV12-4	CASSFGAEQPQHF	TGTGCCAGCAGTTTCGGGGCTGAACAGCCCCAGCATTTT
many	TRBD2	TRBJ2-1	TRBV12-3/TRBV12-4	CASQRAGTSGANAQFF	TGTGCCAGTCAGAGGGCGGGGACTAGCGGGGCCAATGCGCAGTTCTTC
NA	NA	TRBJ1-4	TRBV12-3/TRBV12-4	CASSRLGRRGKMFF	TGTGCCAGCAGTCGCCTAGGCAGAAGGGGAAAAATGTTTTTT
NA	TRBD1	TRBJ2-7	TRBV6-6	CSRSLQGYEQYF	TGTTCCAGGAGTTTACAGGGGTACGAGCAGTACTTC
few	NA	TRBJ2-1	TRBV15	CATSRVRAANEQFF	TGTGCCACCAGCAGAGTTAGGGCAGCCAATGAGCAGTTCTTC
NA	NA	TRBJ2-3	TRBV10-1	CAISSGTAEARTQYF	TGCGCCATCAGTTCCGGGACGGCGGAGGCTCGTACGCAGTATTTT
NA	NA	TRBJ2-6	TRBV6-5	CASKHEGTGANVLTF	TGTGCCAGCAAACATGAGGGGACCGGGGCCAACGTCCTGACTTTC
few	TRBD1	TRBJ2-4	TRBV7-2	CASSPGQGAYIQYF	TGTGCCAGCAGCCCCGGACAGGGGGCTTACATTCAGTACTTC
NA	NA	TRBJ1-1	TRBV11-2	CASSLVGTSTEAFF	TGTGCCAGCAGCTTAGTCGGGACCTCCACTGAAGCTTTCTTT
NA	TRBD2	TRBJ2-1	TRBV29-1	CRVRAGGSRSFNEQFF	TGCAGGGTTAGAGCGGGAGGGTCCCGTTCCTTCAATGAGCAGTTCTTC
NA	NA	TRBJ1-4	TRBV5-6	CASSERERGVHF	TGTGCCAGCAGTGAGAGAGAGAGAGGGGTTCATTTT
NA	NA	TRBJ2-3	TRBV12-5	CASFLGHSTDAQYF	TGTGCTAGTTTCCTGGGACACAGCACAGATGCGCAGTATTTT
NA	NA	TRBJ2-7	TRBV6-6	CASSLGPQTYYEQYF	TGTGCCAGCAGCCTGGGACCACAGACTTACTACGAGCAGTACTTC
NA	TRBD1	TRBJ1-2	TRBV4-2	CAISQGGVTGGYTF	TGTGCCATCAGCCAGGGGGGGGTAACGGGCGGCTACACCTTC
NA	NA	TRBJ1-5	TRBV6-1	CASSERDWTYSNRPQHF	TGTGCCAGCAGTGAAAGGGACTGGACGTATAGCAATCGGCCCCAGCATTTT
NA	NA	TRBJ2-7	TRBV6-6	CASGTGSHEQYF	TGTGCCAGCGGCACAGGGTCCCACGAGCAGTACTTC
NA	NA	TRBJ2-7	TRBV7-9	CASSLNLKRQYF	TGTGCCAGCAGTCTAAATTTGAAGCGGCAGTACTTC
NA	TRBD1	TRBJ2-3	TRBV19	CASTPGTVGEDTQYF	TGTGCCAGTACTCCCGGGACAGTGGGTGAAGATACGCAGTATTTT
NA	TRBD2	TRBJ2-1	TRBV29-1	CIAEAMTSGRGGEQFF	TGCATCGCTGAAGCAATGACCAGCGGGAGGGGGGGTGAGCAGTTCTTC
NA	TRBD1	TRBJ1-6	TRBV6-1	CVNRTGGSPLHF	TGTGTCAACAGGACAGGGGGGTCACCCCTCCACTTT
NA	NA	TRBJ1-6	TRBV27	CAISASDNSPLHF	TGTGCCATCAGCGCCAGCGATAATTCACCCCTCCACTTT
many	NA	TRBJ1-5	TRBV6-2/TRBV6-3	CASSYLGYSNQPQHF	TGTGCCAGCAGTTACTTAGGGTATAGCAATCAGCCCCAGCATTTT